A single sample gave rise to the 11 T cell receptor beta chains below, sequenced in a study of glioma-infiltrating T cells after dendritic cell vaccination. Generated by immunoSEQ multiplex PCR, the TCRdb table keeps only in-frame clones and is missing some. The data contain about 58,000 clones, about four fifths of them singletons. Specified time point: after dendritic cell vaccination, including at tumor progression/relapse. The sample here was blood, taken after dendritic cell vaccination. The source is a human donor with glioblastoma.

The gene calls are TRBV30 and TRBJ1-2; D possibly corresponds to TRBD1 (6 bases). This CDR3 contains 10 residues. Trimming shortened V by 7 bases and J by 11 bases, and 14 bases separated the two germline ends. CDR1 and CDR2 (germline): GTSNPN, SVGIG (reference sequence). The CDR3 spells CASGQPVYTF. The CDR3 region has the DNA TGTGCCTCCGGACAGCCCGTGTACACCTTC. The full variable domain, in which reference TRBV30 and TRBJ1-2 provide the parts outside the CDR3, is SQTIHQWPATLVQPVGSPLSLECTVEGTSNPNLYWYRQAAGRGLQLLFYSVGIGQISSEVPQNLSASRPQDRQFILSSKKLLLSDSGFYLCASGQPVYTFGSGTRLTVV.

The chain has TRBV6-1 and TRBJ1-5; D not certain. The length of the CDR3 is 13 residues. CDR1 and CDR2 (germline): MNHNS, SASEGT. Trimming removed 8 bases at V and 11 bases at J, with 19 bases between. CDR3 DNA: TGTGCCAGCGTCGATGTTTCGGTTTCGGCCCAGCATTTT. Its translation: CASVDVSVSAQHF.

CDR3 loop: CASSWGGPKETQYF. CDR3 nucleotide sequence: TGTGCCAGCAGTTGGGGGGGCCCAAAAGAGACCCAGTACTTC. J is TRBJ2-5 and V is TRBV6-5; D might be TRBD2 (7 bases). V was cut by 4 bases and J by 3 bases, with 12 bases left in between. There are 14 residues in the CDR3. Germline V gives CDR1 MNHEY, CDR2 SVGAGI.

The rearrangement uses TRBV7-6 and TRBJ1-1, with 8 bases fitting TRBD1. The CDR3 is made up of 16 amino acids. Germline V gene data show CDR1 as SGHVS and CDR2 as FNYEAQ. V lost 6 bases, J lost 1 base, and 10 bases stayed unmatched. The CDR3 DNA sequence: TGTGCCAGCAGGGACACCGGGACAGGATGGAACACTGAAGCTTTCTTT. Residues: CASRDTGTGWNTEAFF.

CDR3 region: CASSSGDEQFF. CDR3 coding DNA: TGTGCCAGCAGTAGCGGGGACGAGCAGTTCTTC. The chain joins TRBV2 to TRBJ2-1; 7 bases align to TRBD2. Losses at the gene ends were 5 bases for V and 10 bases for J; bases not matched to a gene: 2. This CDR3 is built from 11 residues. The germline gives CDR1 SNHLY, CDR2 FYNNEI.

The table lists this clone with a count of one. V usage is TRBV4-3 and J usage is TRBJ1-1; D might be TRBD1 (5 bases). Germline CDR1 LGHNA, CDR2 YSLEER. V was cut by 4 bases and J by 0 bases, with 9 bases left in between. The CDR3 length is 14 residues. The CDR3 loop reads CASSPGVMNTEAFF. The DNA for the CDR3 is TGCGCCAGCAGCCCGGGGGTCATGAACACTGAAGCTTTCTTT.

This clone was found a few times. The junction shows a germline mismatch at one end, possibly a read error. The chain carries TRBV7-7 and TRBJ2-5; 13 bases are a match to TRBD2. Germline assignment: CDR1 SSHAT and CDR2 FNYEAQ (reference sequence). This CDR3 is 15 amino acids long. The CDR3 loop is CASSRGTSGDETQYF. CDR3 sequence (DNA): TGTGCTAGCAGCCGCGGGACTAGCGGGGACGAGACCCAGTACTTC.

This clone came up once. The chain couples TRBV30 to TRBJ1-4; TRBD1 is a possible D gene (6 bases). The CDR3 is 16 amino acids. CDR1 and CDR2 (germline): GTSNPN, SVGIG (reference sequence). The V end lost 0 bases, the J end lost 4 bases, and 15 bases lay between the germline ends. The CDR3 region has the DNA TGTGCCTGGAGTGTACTGGGGGCAAACTTTAATGAAAAACTGTTTTTT. It specifies CAWSVLGANFNEKLFF.

V usage is TRBV19 and J usage is TRBJ1-4; D not resolved. Per the germline V gene, CDR1 is LNHDA and CDR2 is SQIVND (reference sequence). The CDR3 runs to 14 residues. Trimming pared 3 bases from V and 4 bases from J, leaving 9 bases between. The DNA of the CDR3 is TGTGCCAGTAGTATTGGGCACCTTAATGAAAAACTGTTTTTT. It yields the protein CASSIGHLNEKLFF.

This CDR3 reads CASSFGGAGELFF. The CDR3 nucleotides are TGTGCCAGCAGTTTCGGGGGGGCCGGGGAGCTGTTTTTT. This rearrangement joins TRBV27 to TRBJ2-2; 8 bases line up with TRBD2. Germline CDR1 MNHEY, CDR2 SMNVEV (reference sequence). CDR3 size: 13 residues. V lost 3 bases, J lost 6 bases, and 0 bases stayed unmatched.

The chain links TRBV6-1 to TRBJ1-2, with 9 bases matching TRBD1. Germline V gene lookup returns CDR1 MNHNS and CDR2 SASEGT. The CDR3 spans 14 residues. J was trimmed by 4 bases and V by 5 bases; bases with no gene match: 5. The CDR3 loop reads CASSLEQGAYGYTF. CDR3 sequence (DNA): TGTGCCAGCAGTCTCGAACAGGGGGCCTATGGCTACACCTTC.